Presented here are 29 T cell receptor beta chains from one specimen sequenced in a study of identical twins. TCRdb reanalysed the 5' RACE reads using MiXCR and keeps one entry per CDR3 protein. The sample includes 450,000 to 650,000 distinct CDR3 sequences, 12% to 15% of them seen just once. The sample also formed part of further work on yellow fever vaccine responses in identical twins.

The sequenced material came from CD4+ T cells sorted from blood. All receptors derive from a woman between 18 and 30 years old in good health.

The chain recombines TRBV5-1 with TRBJ2-3, with TRBD2 identical over 9 bases. The length of the CDR3 is 14 residues. The trim removed 9 bases at V and 2 bases at J, leaving 7 bases unmatched. Germline lookup yields CDR1 SGHRS and CDR2 YFSETQ. CDR3 bases: TGCGCCACCAAACCTAGCGGGAACACAGATACGCAGTATTTT. It encodes CATKPSGNTDTQYF. The complete variable domain, with remaining parts taken from reference TRBV5-1 and TRBJ2-3, reads KAGVTQTPRYLIKTRGQQVTLSCSPISGHRSVSWYQQTPGQGLQFLFEYFSETQRNKGNFPGRFSGRQFSNSRSEMNVSTLELGDSALYLCATKPSGNTDTQYFGPGTRLTVL.

This clonotype was observed a few times. The J gene is TRBJ2-7, the V gene TRBV7-9, with TRBD1 identical over 7 bases. CDR1 and CDR2 from the germline V gene are SEHNR and FQNEAQ (reference sequence). The length of the CDR3 is 12 residues. This CDR3 is CVVTGDPYEQYV. CDR3 in DNA: TGTGTTGTTACAGGGGACCCCTACGAGCAGTACGTC.

This chain uses TRBV29-1 with TRBJ2-5, with unresolved D. Germline V lookup: CDR1 SQVTM, CDR2 ANQGSEA. Trimming took off 1 base at V and 3 bases at J, with 15 bases between the two ends. CDR3 size: 15 residues. In DNA form, the CDR3 reads TGCAGCGTTGAAGCCCCGCTGATGCGGAAAGAGACCCAGTACTTC. This encodes CSVEAPLMRKETQYF.

This clonotype was detected only a few times. V and J are TRBV4-2 and TRBJ2-7; 14 nucleotides align to TRBD2. CDR3 length: 16 residues. The ends lost 0 bases at V and 7 bases at J; junction bases unmatched: 5. The germline gives CDR1 LGHNA, CDR2 YNFKEQ. CDR3 DNA: TGTGCCAGCAGCCAAGATGGGACTAGCGGGGGTTGGGAGCAGTACTTC. Its protein product is CASSQDGTSGGWEQYF.

This clonotype was detected only a few times. This chain uses TRBV5-1 with TRBJ2-2; tentative D call: TRBD2 (6 bases). Deletions cut 1 base from V and 4 bases from J, with 14 bases between. Germline V gives CDR1 SGHRS, CDR2 YFSETQ. This CDR3 comprises 16 residues. The CDR3 here is CASSLWGLVGTGELFF. The CDR3 nucleotides read TGCGCCAGCAGCTTGTGGGGACTGGTGGGCACCGGGGAGCTGTTTTTT. Filled out from reference TRBV5-1 and TRBJ2-2, the complete variable domain reads KAGVTQTPRYLIKTRGQQVTLSCSPISGHRSVSWYQQTPGQGLQFLFEYFSETQRNKGNFPGRFSGRQFSNSRSEMNVSTLELGDSALYLCASSLWGLVGTGELFFGEGSRLTVL.

In this sample, this clonotype turned up a few times. The chain is built from TRBV3-1 and TRBJ2-3; D perhaps matches TRBD2 (6 bases). The length of the CDR3 is 16 residues. Trimming stripped 4 bases from V and 0 bases from J, with 14 bases between. Germline values: CDR1 LGHDT, CDR2 YNNKEL (reference sequence). In DNA, the CDR3 is TGTGCCAGCAGCCTTCGGGAGACAGCTAGCACAGATACGCAGTATTTT. This encodes CASSLRETASTDTQYF.

About this clonotype: Germline and junction disagree at one end, which may indicate a read error. The CDR3 DNA reads TGCTGTGCTCCCCCCCAGACTAGCGGGAGTCCAGATACGCAGTATTTT. It translates to CCAPPQTSGSPDTQYF. The genes are TRBV20-1 and TRBJ2-3, with 12 bases identical to TRBD2. Looked up from germline, CDR1 is DFQATT and CDR2 is SNEGSKA (reference sequence). The CDR3 contains 16 residues.

This clonotype was picked up a small number of times. The chain uses TRBV5-4 and TRBJ2-7, with 7 bases matching TRBD1. Trimming removed 3 bases from V and 1 base from J; junction bases left unmatched: 4. Germline-derived CDR1 and CDR2 are SGHNT and YYREEE (reference sequence). The CDR3 extends over 14 amino acids. DNA of the CDR3: TGTGCCAGCAGCTCCCAGGACAGGTCCTACGAGCAGTACTTC. Protein product: CASSSQDRSYEQYF.

The J gene is TRBJ1-2, the V gene TRBV20-1; tentatively, D is TRBD1 (6 bases). Germline lookup yields CDR1 DFQATT and CDR2 SNEGSKA (reference sequence). Trimming left V 0 bases short and J 7 bases short, with 15 bases between. The CDR3 length is 14 residues. The CDR3 loop reads CSAREQEGVGGYTF. CDR3 bases: TGCAGTGCTAGAGAGCAGGAGGGGGTCGGTGGCTACACCTTC.

The rearrangement links TRBV10-3 to TRBJ2-2; tentative D call: TRBD1 (6 bases). CDR1 ENHRY and CDR2 SYGVKD come from the germline V gene. The V end was cut by 10 bases, the J end by 2 bases, with 14 bases between. This CDR3 has 14 amino acids. CDR3 bases: TGTGCCACTCAACAGGGTGGCAACACCGGGGAGCTGTTTTTT. Its protein is CATQQGGNTGELFF.

This clonotype appeared a few times. This sequence joins TRBV12-3 or TRBV12-4 and TRBJ2-3; 9 bases line up with TRBD2. After removal of 6 bases from V and 10 bases from J, the junction contained 8 bases not matched to a gene. The CDR3 consists of 13 residues. CDR3 protein: CASRLGPSGAQYF. In DNA, the CDR3 is TGTGCCAGCAGACTGGGGCCTAGCGGGGCGCAGTATTTT.

This clonotype was counted only a few times. V and J are TRBV9 and TRBJ2-3; TRBD2 matches at 14 bases. CDR3 size: 15 residues. Looked up from germline, CDR1 is SGDLS and CDR2 is YYNGEE. V dropped 3 bases and J dropped 5; count of bases not matched to a gene: 2. The CDR3 spells CASSAGTSGRDTQYF. CDR3 nucleotides: TGTGCCAGCAGCGCAGGGACTAGCGGGAGAGATACGCAGTATTTT.

There are a few counts of this clonotype. The chain links TRBV12-3 or TRBV12-4 to TRBJ2-1, with D perhaps given as TRBD1 or TRBD2 (6 bases each). The CDR3 spans 12 residues. Trimming removed 1 base at V and 9 bases at J, with 7 bases between. The CDR3 nucleotides are TGTGCCAGCAGTTTAGGGGGGGCTGAGCAGTTCTTC. It is translated as CASSLGGAEQFF.

V is TRBV11-3 and J is TRBJ2-3; perhaps TRBD2 as D (6 bases). With 5 bases removed from V and 0 bases from J, the gap between germline ends came to 15 bases. The CDR3 is 16 amino acids. From germline, CDR1 is SGHNT and CDR2 YENEEA. CDR3 DNA sequence: TGTGCCAGCAGCGTCAGACTAGGAGGGAGCACAGATACGCAGTATTTT. This codes for CASSVRLGGSTDTQYF.

The CDR3 DNA reads as TGCAGTGCTGGGAGGGGGAATACCGGCACCGGGGAGCTGTTTTTT. Translation gives CSAGRGNTGTGELFF. The chain links TRBV20-1 to TRBJ2-2; possible D gene TRBD2, 7 bases. Trimming took off 5 bases at V and 4 bases at J, with 17 bases between the two ends. This CDR3 spans 15 amino acids. Germline CDR1 reads DFQATT; CDR2 reads SNEGSKA (reference sequence).

This clonotype was observed a few times. The gene calls are TRBV7-9 and TRBJ2-3, with D uncertain. V shed 5 bases and J shed 6 bases, with 12 bases lying between them. Per germline, CDR1 SEHNR and CDR2 FQNEAQ (reference sequence). The CDR3 runs to 13 residues. The CDR3 DNA follows: TGTGCCAGCAGCCGAGCCGGTAGCGATACGCAGTATTTT. Amino acids: CASSRAGSDTQYF.

The table lists this clonotype with a few counts. The gene calls are TRBV20-1 and TRBJ2-2; 9 positions match TRBD2. In germline, CDR1 is DFQATT, CDR2 SNEGSKA (reference sequence). This CDR3 comprises 15 residues. V lost 6 bases, J lost 4 bases, and 9 bases stayed unmatched. Here the CDR3 DNA reads TGCAGTGCCAACATAGCGGGAGCGGGCACCGGGGAGCTGTTTTTT. This codes for CSANIAGAGTGELFF.

The V and J genes are TRBV4-1 and TRBJ2-5; 7 nucleotides align to TRBD2. CDR3 length: 16 residues. CDR1 is MGHRA, CDR2 YSYEKL, per germline. V lost 1 base, J lost 7 bases, and 12 bases stayed unmatched. CDR3 protein: CASSQVQGGVIGTQYF. CDR3 nucleotide sequence: TGCGCCAGCAGCCAAGTTCAGGGAGGGGTAATTGGGACCCAGTACTTC.

The CDR3, as DNA: TGTGCCAGCACCCCAAGCACAGGGGTCTCTAGTAGGGCCGGGGAGCTGTTTTTT. Residues: CASTPSTGVSSRAGELFF. The rearrangement links TRBV12-3 or TRBV12-4 to TRBJ2-2; 7 bases line up with TRBD1. With 7 bases clipped from V and 6 bases from J, the junction kept 20 bases outside the gene matches. This CDR3 has 18 residues.

The rearrangement links TRBV7-2 to TRBJ2-7; 7 bases match TRBD2. Trimming at V came to 1 base and at J to 7 bases, leaving 4 bases not matched to a gene. This CDR3 has 13 amino acids. Germline CDR1 SGHTA, CDR2 FQGNSA. Here the CDR3 reads CASSLGLASEQYV. The CDR3 nucleotides are TGTGCCAGCAGCTTAGGACTAGCCTCTGAGCAGTACGTC.

The V and J genes are TRBV6-1 and TRBJ2-2, with D unclear. The CDR3 contains 15 residues. V lost 7 bases and J lost 2, with 14 bases in between. CDR1 is MNHNS and CDR2 is SASEGT in the germline V gene. The CDR3 here is CASMENRGNTGELFF. CDR3 DNA sequence: TGTGCCAGCATGGAGAATCGCGGAAACACCGGGGAGCTGTTTTTT.

The chain carries TRBV13 and TRBJ1-1; maybe TRBD1 (6 bases). The V gene's germline CDR1 is PRHDT and CDR2 FYEKMQ (reference sequence). The CDR3 extends over 15 amino acids. V gave up 3 bases and J gave up 0 bases, with 11 bases separating them. The CDR3 DNA is TGTGCCAGCAGCTTTAGGGGGAGGATGAACACTGAAGCTTTCTTT. The encoded protein is CASSFRGRMNTEAFF. The whole variable domain, filled in from reference TRBV13 and TRBJ1-1, reads AAGVIQSPRHLIKEKRETATLKCYPIPRHDTVYWYQQGPGQDPQFLISFYEKMQSDKGSIPDRFSAQQFSDYHSELNMSSLELGDSALYFCASSFRGRMNTEAFFGQGTRLTVV.

This clonotype occurred a few times. The chain recombines TRBV27 with TRBJ2-5; D possibly corresponds to TRBD2 (5 bases). V was shortened by 2 bases and J by 3 bases, with 7 bases between the two germline ends. The CDR3 has 13 residues. CDR1 MNHEY and CDR2 SMNVEV come from the germline V gene (reference sequence). The CDR3 spells CASSLDGEETQYF. The CDR3 DNA is TGTGCCAGCAGTTTAGACGGGGAAGAGACCCAGTACTTC.

The rearrangement links TRBV21-1 to TRBJ2-7. TRBV21-1 is assigned pseudogene status. The CDR3 has 15 amino acids. The CDR3, as DNA: TGTGCCAGCAGCCTCTCGTGCAAAGATTTGTGCGAGCAGTACTTC. Protein: CASSLSCKDLCEQYF.

The table lists this clonotype with a few counts. The chain carries TRBV20-1 and TRBJ2-1; 10 positions agree with TRBD2. The CDR3 is 14 amino acids. The germline V gene encodes CDR1 DFQATT and CDR2 SNEGSKA (reference sequence). V shed 4 bases, J shed 4 bases, and the junction held 4 bases outside the gene matches. The CDR3 DNA reads TGCAGTGCTACACTAGCGGGGAAATACAATGAGCAGTTCTTC. Translating it yields CSATLAGKYNEQFF.

This chain connects TRBV29-1 to TRBJ1-1; perhaps TRBD1 as D (6 bases). This CDR3 spans 12 amino acids. V was clipped by 4 bases and J by 2 bases, with 8 bases between them. CDR1 and CDR2 (germline): SQVTM, ANQGSEA. CDR3 DNA: TGCAGCGTTGTGGACAGCAACACTGAAGCTTTCTTT. It is translated as CSVVDSNTEAFF. Based on the CDR3 plus reference TRBV29-1 and TRBJ1-1, the full variable domain is SAVISQKPSRDICQRGTSLTIQCQVDSQVTMMFWYRQQPGQSLTLIATANQGSEATYESGFVIDKFPISRPNLTFSTLTVSNMSPEDSSIYLCSVVDSNTEAFFGQGTRLTVV.

This clonotype was observed a handful of times. The chain is built from TRBV7-6 and TRBJ2-3; D assignment may be TRBD1 or TRBD2 (6 bases each). Trimming shortened V by 1 base and J by 4 bases, and 15 bases separated the two germline ends. This CDR3 comprises 16 residues. Germline V gives CDR1 SGHVS, CDR2 FNYEAQ. The CDR3 DNA reads TGTGCCAGCAGCTTAGTTGGGGGGCTAGTCGCAGATACGCAGTATTTT. Its protein product is CASSLVGGLVADTQYF.

The chain is built from TRBV2 and TRBJ2-4, with a possible D match to TRBD2 (7 bases). V was clipped by 4 bases and J by 5 bases, with 15 bases between them. This CDR3 has 15 residues. CDR1 and CDR2 (germline): SNHLY, FYNNEI. The CDR3 nucleotides are TGTGCCAGCAGTGGCGGGGGCGGGCCCGAAAACATTCAGTACTTC. It is translated as CASSGGGGPENIQYF.

This clonotype was counted at least ten times. The chain recombines TRBV12-3 or TRBV12-4 with TRBJ1-1; TRBD1 matches at 8 bases. V gave up 7 bases and J gave up 4 bases; unmatched junction bases: 5. CDR3 length: 13 residues. In nucleotides, the CDR3 is TGTGCCAGCACCAGGGACAGGCGCACTGAAGCTTTCTTT. Translating gives CASTRDRRTEAFF.